The clone carrying this T cell receptor (beta chain) appeared once. What it binds is not known. The data are from a study of shared clonotypes between healthy human individuals. TCRdb keeps only in-frame clones here, not all; method: immunoSEQ multiplex PCR. Of about 1,900,000 clones listed, 85% to 95% are singletons. This CDR3 spans 15 amino acids. Germline lookup yields CDR1 LGHNA and CDR2 YSLEER. Trimming shortened V by 1 base and J by 1 base, and 11 bases separated the two germline ends. General observations from the study: Naive subsets generally exceeded memory subsets in estimated richness.

Naive CD8 isolation took CD45RO-negative cells positively selected for CCR7 and excluded terminally differentiated effector memory CD45RA+ cells. This TCR derives from a man younger than 30 in good health. Sequenced input: naive CD8+ T cells sorted from blood. The gene calls are TRBV4-3 and TRBJ2-7; TRBD2 is a possible D gene (6 bases). The DNA for the CDR3 is TGCGCCAGCAGCCAAGGCTCTAGCGTTTCCTACGAGCAGTACTTC. It yields the protein CASSQGSSVSYEQYF.